The T cell receptor (beta chain) described here comes from a study of human T cells and chemical hapten exposure. This clonotype was counted many times. The antigen remains unidentified. From germline, CDR1 is SNHLY and CDR2 FYNNEI. V was clipped by 6 bases and J by 5 bases; unmatched bases: 11. The CDR3 contains 16 residues. TCRdb ran MiXCR on the RACE reads and lists one entry per CDR3 protein. Of 35,000 to 40,000 distinct CDR3 sequences in the sample, more than 9% are singletons; the top ten hold approximately 5.9%. Noted time point: pre-sensitization, week 0. As to treatment: therapeutic diphenylcyclopropenone sensitization with weekly scalp DPC. Regarding the study as a whole: Patch test score rose with PT1 expanded TCRs, significant at 8, 16, 32, not 4. Relative to controls, expanded TCRs formed significantly more large CDR3 similarity clusters.

This sample comprised whole blood, obtained in connection with sensitization to the hapten diphenylcyclopropenone (DPC). The chain is built from TRBV2 and TRBJ1-4; TRBD1 aligns across 8 bases. The sequence came from a man aged 25-40 years with alopecia areata. Some clones in this sample may be carry-over from other donors' samples. CDR3 coding DNA: TGTGCCAGCAGGCGGACAGGGACCGCCGAAAATGAAAAACTGTTTTTT. Its translation is CASRRTGTAENEKLFF.